Sequencing of this TCR beta chain was carried out in a study of T cell responses to AZD1222 COVID-19 vaccine. Study results and limitations: Unmutated variant regions reportedly attract nearly half of all spike-specific TCRs.

CDR3 size: 13 residues. Trimming stripped 5 bases from V and 6 bases from J, with 10 bases between. Germline lookup yields CDR1 SGHNT and CDR2 YENEEA. Note on this clone: Its antigen remains unknown.

Generated by immunoSEQ multiplex PCR, the TCRdb table keeps only in-frame clones and is missing some. The sample contains about 110,000 clones, 92% of which appear only once. The sequence was collected from an adult who received the AZD1222 COVID-19 vaccine. Sequences were derived from peripheral blood, sampled 28 days after the second AZD1222 dose. J is TRBJ2-2 and V is TRBV11-3; D might be TRBD1 (5 bases). CDR3: CASSLRQSGELFF. The CDR3 DNA reads as TGTGCCAGCAGCCTTAGACAGTCCGGGGAGCTGTTTTTT.